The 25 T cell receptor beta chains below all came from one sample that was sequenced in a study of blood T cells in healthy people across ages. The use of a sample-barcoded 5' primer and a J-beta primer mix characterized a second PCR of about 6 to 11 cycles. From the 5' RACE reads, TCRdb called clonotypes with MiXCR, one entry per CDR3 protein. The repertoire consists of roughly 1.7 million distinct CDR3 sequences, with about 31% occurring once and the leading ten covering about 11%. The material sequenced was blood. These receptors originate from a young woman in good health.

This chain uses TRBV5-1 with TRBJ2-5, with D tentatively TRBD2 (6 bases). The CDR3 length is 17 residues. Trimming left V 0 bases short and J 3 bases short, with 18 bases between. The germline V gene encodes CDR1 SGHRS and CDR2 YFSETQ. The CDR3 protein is CASSLGLVKCLEETQYF. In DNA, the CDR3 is TGCGCCAGCAGCTTGGGACTAGTCAAATGTCTGGAAGAGACCCAGTACTTC.

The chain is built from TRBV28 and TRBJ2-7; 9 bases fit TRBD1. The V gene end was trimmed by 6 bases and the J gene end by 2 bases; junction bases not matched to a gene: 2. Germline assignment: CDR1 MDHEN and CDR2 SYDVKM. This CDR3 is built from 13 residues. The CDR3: CASRNRGPYEQYF. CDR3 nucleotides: TGTGCCAGCAGAAACAGGGGGCCCTACGAGCAGTACTTC. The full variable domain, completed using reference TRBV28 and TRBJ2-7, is DVKVTQSSRYLVKRTGEKVFLECVQDMDHENMFWYRQDPGLGLRLIYFSYDVKMKEKGDIPEGYSVSREKKERFSLILESASTNQTSMYLCASRNRGPYEQYFGPGTRLTVT.

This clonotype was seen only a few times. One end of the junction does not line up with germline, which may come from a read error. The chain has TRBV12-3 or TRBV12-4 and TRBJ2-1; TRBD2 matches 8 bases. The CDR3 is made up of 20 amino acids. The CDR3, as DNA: TGTGTCAGCAAATACACTAATATAGCGGGGAGTCGGATAACCTACAATGAGCAGTTCTTC. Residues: CVSKYTNIAGSRITYNEQFF.

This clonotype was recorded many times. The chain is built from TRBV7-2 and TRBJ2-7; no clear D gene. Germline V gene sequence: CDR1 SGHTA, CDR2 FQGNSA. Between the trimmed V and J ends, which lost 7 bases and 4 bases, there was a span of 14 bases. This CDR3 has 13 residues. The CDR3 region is CASTVRSDYEQYF. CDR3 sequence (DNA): TGTGCCAGCACCGTAAGGTCGGATTACGAGCAGTACTTC.

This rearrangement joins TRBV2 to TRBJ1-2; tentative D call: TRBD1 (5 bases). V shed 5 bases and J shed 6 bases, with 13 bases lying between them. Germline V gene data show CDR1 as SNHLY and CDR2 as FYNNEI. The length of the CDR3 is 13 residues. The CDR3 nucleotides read TGTGCCAGCAGTCTTAACAGGATCGATGGCTACACCTTC. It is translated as CASSLNRIDGYTF.

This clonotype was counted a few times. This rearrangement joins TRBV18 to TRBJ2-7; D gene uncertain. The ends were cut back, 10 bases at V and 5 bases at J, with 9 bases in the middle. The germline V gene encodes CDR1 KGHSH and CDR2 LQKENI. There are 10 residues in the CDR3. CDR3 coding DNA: TGTGCCAACCTTAAGGACGAGCAGTACTTC. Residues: CANLKDEQYF.

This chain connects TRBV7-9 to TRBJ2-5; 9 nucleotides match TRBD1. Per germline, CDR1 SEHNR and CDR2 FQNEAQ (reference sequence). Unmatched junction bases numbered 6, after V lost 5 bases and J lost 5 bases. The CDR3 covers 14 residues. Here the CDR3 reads CASSTGQGVETQYF. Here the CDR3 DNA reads TGTGCCAGCAGCACGGGACAGGGTGTGGAGACCCAGTACTTC.

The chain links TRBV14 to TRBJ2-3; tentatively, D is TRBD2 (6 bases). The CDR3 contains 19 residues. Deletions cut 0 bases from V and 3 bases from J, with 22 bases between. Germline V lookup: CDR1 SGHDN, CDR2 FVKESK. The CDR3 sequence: CASSQESVLFRERTDTQYF. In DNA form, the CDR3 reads TGTGCCAGCAGCCAAGAAAGCGTTCTATTTCGGGAGAGAACAGATACGCAGTATTTT.

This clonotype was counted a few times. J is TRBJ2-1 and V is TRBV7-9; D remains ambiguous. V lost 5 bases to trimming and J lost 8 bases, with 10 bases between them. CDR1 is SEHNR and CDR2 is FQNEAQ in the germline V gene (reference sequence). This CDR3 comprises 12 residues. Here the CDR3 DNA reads TGTGCCAGCAGCCCGTCTGAATATGAGCAGTTCTTC. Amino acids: CASSPSEYEQFF. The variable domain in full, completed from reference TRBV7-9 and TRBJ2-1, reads DTGVSQNPRHKITKRGQNVTFRCDPISEHNRLYWYRQTLGQGPEFLTYFQNEAQLEKSRLLSDRFSAERPKGSFSTLEIQRTEQGDSAMYLCASSPSEYEQFFGPGTRLTVL.

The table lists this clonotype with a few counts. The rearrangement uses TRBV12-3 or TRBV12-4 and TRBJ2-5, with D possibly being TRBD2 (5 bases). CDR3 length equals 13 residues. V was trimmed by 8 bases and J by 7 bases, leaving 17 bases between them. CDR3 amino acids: CASAPGESGTQYF. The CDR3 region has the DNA TGTGCCAGCGCTCCCGGTGAGAGCGGGACCCAGTACTTC.

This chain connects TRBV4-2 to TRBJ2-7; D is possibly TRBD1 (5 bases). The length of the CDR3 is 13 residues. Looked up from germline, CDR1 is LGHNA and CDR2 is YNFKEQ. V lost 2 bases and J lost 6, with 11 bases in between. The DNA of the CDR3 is TGTGCCAGCAGCCAAAATAAGGGGCCCGAGCAGTACTTC. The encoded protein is CASSQNKGPEQYF.

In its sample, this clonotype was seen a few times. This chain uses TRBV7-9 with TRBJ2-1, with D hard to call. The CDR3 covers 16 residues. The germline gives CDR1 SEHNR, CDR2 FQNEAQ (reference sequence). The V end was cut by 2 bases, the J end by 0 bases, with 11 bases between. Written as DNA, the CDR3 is TGTGCCAGCAGCTTACCCCCCCCCGACTCCTACAATGAGCAGTTCTTC. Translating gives CASSLPPPDSYNEQFF.

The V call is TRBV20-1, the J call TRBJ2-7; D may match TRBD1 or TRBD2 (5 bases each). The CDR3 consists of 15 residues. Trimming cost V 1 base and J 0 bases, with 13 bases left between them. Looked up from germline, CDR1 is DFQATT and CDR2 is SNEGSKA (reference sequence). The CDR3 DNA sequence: TGCAGTGCTAGAGCCGGGGCAGGGAGCTCCTACGAGCAGTACTTC. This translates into CSARAGAGSSYEQYF.

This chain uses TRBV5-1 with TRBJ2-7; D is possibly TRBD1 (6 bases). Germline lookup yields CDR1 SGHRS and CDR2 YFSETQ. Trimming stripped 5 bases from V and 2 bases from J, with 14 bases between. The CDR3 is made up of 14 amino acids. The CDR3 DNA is TGCGCCAGCAGACAAATAGGACAGCCCTACGAGCAGTACTTC. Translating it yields CASRQIGQPYEQYF.

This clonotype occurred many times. The CDR3 region is CASSPSGTRYEQYF. The CDR3 nucleotides are TGTGCCAGCAGCCCTTCCGGGACTAGATACGAGCAGTACTTC. The chain uses TRBV12-3 or TRBV12-4 and TRBJ2-7; TRBD2 aligns across 8 bases. This CDR3 is 14 amino acids long. V shed 6 bases, J shed 4 bases, and the junction held 8 bases outside the gene matches.

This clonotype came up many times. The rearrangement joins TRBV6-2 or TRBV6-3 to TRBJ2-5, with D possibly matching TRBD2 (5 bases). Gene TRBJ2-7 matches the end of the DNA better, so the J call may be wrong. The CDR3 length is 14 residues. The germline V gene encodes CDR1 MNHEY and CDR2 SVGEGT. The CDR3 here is CASSYSEGMGEQYF. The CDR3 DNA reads TGTGCCAGCAGTTACTCAGAGGGAATGGGCGAGCAGTACTTC.

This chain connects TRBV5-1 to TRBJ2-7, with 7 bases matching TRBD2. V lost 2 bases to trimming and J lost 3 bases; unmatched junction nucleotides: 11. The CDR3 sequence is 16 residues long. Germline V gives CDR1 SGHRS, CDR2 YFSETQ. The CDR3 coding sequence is TGCGCCAGCAGCTTTTCAACGGGCGGGAGCTACTACGAGCAGTACTTC. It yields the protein CASSFSTGGSYYEQYF.

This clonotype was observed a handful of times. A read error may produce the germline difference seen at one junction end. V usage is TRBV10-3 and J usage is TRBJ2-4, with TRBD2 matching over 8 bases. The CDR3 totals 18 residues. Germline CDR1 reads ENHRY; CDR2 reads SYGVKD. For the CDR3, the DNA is TGTGCCATCAGTGAGTCAAGGGGGGACGGACTAGCCAAAAGCATTCAGTACTTC. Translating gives CAISESRGDGLAKSIQYF.

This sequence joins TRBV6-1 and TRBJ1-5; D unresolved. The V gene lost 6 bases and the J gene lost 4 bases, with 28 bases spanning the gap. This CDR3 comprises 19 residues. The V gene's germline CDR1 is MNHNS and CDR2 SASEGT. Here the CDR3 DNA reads TGTGCCAGCAGCCCCCCTCGGCCCCGTTTCCCGTATAGTAATCAGCCCCAGCATTTT. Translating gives CASSPPRPRFPYSNQPQHF.

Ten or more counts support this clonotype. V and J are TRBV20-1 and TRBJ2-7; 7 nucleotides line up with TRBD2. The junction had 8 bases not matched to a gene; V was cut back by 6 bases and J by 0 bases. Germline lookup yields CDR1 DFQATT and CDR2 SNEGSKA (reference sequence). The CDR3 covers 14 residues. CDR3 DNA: TGCAGTGCGTTTTTGGGCGGGAGCTCCTACGAGCAGTACTTC. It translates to CSAFLGGSSYEQYF.

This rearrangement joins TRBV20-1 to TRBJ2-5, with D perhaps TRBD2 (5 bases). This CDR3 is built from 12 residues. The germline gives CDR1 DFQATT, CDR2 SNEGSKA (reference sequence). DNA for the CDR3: TGCAGCCACCGAACTAGTTTGGAGACCCAGTACTTC. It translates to CSHRTSLETQYF.

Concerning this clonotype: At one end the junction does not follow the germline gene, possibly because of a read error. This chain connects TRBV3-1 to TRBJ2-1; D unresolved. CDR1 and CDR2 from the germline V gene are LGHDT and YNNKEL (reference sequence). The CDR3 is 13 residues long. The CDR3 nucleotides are TGTGCCAGCAGCCAATTTGGCCGCAGCGAGCAGTTTTTC. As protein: CASSQFGRSEQFF.

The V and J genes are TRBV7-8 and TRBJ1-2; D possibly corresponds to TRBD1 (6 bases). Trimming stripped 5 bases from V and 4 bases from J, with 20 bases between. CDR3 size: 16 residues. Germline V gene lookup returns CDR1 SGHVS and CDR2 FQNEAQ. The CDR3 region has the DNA TGTGCCAGCAGCCTTATGTCAGGGGCCGCCAGCTATGGCTACACCTTC. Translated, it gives CASSLMSGAASYGYTF. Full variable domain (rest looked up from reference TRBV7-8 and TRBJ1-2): GAGVSQSPRYKVAKRGQDVALRCDPISGHVSLFWYQQALGQGPEFLTYFQNEAQLDKSGLPSDRFFAERPEGSVSTLKIQRTQQEDSAVYLCASSLMSGAASYGYTFGSGTRLTVV.

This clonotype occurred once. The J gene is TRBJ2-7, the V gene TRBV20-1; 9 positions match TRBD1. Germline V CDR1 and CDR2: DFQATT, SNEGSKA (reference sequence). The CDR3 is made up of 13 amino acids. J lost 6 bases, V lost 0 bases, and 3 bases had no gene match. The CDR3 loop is CSAREGTGPEQYF. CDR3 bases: TGCAGTGCTAGAGAAGGGACAGGGCCCGAGCAGTACTTC.

Here the CDR3 DNA reads TGTGCCAGCAGCCACTTATTCACCGGGGAGCTGTTTTTT. It encodes CASSHLFTGELFF. V is TRBV3-1 and J is TRBJ2-2; no firm D call. Germline V gene lookup returns CDR1 LGHDT and CDR2 YNNKEL (reference sequence). Deletions cut 3 bases from V and 4 bases from J, with 6 bases between. This CDR3 is 13 amino acids long.